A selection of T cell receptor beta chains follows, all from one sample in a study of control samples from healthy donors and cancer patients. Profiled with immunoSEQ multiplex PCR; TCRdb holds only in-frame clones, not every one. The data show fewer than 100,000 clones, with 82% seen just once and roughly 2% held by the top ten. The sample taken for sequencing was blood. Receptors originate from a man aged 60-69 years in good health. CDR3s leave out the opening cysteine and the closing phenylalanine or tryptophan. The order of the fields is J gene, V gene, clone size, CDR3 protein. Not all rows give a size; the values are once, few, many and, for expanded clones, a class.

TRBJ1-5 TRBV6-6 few ASSYSRERQPQH
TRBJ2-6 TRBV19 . ASEVVGANVLT
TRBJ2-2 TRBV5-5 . ASSLWTSGTGELF
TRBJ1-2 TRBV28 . ASSPTPNYGYT
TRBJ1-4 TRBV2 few ASSVQGLNGEKLF
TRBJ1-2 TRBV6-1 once ASSEAGRENGYT
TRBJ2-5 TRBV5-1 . ASSSPGQGPSQETQY
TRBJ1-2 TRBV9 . ASSVTGEYGYT
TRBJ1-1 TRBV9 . ASSVAKGTITEAF
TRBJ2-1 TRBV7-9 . ASSLGGQGGEQF